This T cell receptor (beta chain) originates from a study of cytomegalovirus exposure and HLA in healthy donors. The V end was cut by 4 bases, the J end by 3 bases, with 7 bases between. CDR1 is MDHEN, CDR2 SYDVKM, per germline. This CDR3 has 13 amino acids. Researchers ran the PCR with 60 Vbeta and 13 Jbeta primers. Using immunoSEQ multiplex PCR, the repertoire was profiled, and TCRdb retains in-frame clones only, with some absent. The sample has about 200,000 clones, and its top ten clones hold 0.95% to 1.3%. Sequenced input: PBMCs. This chain uses TRBV28 with TRBJ1-5; no definite D call. The clonotype originates from a girl aged 2 to 9 in good health and CMV-seropositive. This chain's CDR3 is CASSWRNNQPQHF. In DNA form, the CDR3 reads TGTGCCAGCAGTTGGCGGAACAATCAGCCCCAGCATTTT.